This T cell receptor (beta chain) is from a study of neoadjuvant nivolumab and ipilimumab in lung cancer. The data were produced by immunoSEQ multiplex PCR, yet TCRdb's version contains in-frame clones alone and is incomplete. The sample contains about 18,000 clones, approximately 87% of which appear only once. V lost 5 bases and J 5 bases, leaving 15 bases between the germline ends. This CDR3 region has 14 residues. Per germline, CDR1 LNHNV and CDR2 YYDKDF (reference sequence). With respect to this clone: Its antigen is unknown.

Study-wide results and limits: TCR richness and clonality were higher in tumors than adjacent uninvolved lung. Only a single major-pathologic-response sample was available for clonality analysis.

This sequence was found in an adult with non-small cell lung cancer. Material: peripheral blood, obtained before neoadjuvant nivolumab, alone or with ipilimumab. The chain combines TRBV15 with TRBJ2-5, with a possible D match to TRBD2 (6 bases). The CDR3 DNA reads TGTGCCACCAGCGGGCTACTAGCTTTGGAGACCCAGTACTTC. It specifies CATSGLLALETQYF.